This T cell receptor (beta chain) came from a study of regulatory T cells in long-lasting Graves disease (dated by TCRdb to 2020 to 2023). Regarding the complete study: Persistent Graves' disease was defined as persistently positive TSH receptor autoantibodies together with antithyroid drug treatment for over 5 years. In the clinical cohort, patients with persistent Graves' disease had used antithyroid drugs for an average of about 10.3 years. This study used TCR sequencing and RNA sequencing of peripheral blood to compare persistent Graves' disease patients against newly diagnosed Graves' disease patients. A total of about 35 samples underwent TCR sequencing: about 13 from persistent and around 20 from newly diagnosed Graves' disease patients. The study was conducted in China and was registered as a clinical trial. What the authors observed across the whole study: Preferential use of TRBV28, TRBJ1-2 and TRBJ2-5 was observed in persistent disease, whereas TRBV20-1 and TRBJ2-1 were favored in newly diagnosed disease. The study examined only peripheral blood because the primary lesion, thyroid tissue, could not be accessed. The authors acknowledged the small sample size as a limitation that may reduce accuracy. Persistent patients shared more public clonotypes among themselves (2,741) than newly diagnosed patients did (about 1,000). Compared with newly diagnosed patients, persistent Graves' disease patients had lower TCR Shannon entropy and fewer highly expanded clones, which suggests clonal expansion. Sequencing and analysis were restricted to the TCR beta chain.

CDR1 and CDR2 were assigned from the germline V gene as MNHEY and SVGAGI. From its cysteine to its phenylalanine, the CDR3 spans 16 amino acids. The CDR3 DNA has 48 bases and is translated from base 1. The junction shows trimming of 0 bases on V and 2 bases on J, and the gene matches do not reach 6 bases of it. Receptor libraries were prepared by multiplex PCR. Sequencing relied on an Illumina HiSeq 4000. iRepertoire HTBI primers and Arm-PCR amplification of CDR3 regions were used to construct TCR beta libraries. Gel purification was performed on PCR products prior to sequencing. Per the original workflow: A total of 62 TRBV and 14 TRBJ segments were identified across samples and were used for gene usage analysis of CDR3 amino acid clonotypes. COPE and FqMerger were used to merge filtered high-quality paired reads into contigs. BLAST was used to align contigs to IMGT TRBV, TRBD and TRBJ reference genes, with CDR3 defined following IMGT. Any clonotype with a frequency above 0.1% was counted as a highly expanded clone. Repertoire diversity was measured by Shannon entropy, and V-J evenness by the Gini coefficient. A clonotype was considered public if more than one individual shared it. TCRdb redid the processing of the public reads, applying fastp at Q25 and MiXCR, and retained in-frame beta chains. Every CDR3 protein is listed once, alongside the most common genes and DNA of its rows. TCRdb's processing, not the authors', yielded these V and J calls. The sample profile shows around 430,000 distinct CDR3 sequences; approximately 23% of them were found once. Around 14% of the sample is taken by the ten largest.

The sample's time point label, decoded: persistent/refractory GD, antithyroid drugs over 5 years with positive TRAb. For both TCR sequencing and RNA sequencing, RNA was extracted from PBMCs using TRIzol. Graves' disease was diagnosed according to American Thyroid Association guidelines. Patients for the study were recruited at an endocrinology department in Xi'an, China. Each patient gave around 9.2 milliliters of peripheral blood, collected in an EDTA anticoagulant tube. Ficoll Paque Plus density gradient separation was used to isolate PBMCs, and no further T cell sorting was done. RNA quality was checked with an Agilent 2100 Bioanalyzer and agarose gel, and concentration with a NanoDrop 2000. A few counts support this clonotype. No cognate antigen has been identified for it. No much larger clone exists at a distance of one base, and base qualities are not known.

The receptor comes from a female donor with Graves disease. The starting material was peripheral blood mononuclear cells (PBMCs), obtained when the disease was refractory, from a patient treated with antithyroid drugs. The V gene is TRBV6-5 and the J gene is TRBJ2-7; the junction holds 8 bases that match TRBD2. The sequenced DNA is TGTGCCAGCAGTTACTCGGGGGGAGCGGGGGCCTACGAGCAGTACTTC. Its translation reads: CASSYSGGAGAYEQYF.